Included here is one T cell receptor (beta chain) sequence, with context. Its binding antigen is unknown. No much larger clone is present one base from it, and per-base qualities are unavailable. A patient counted as having stable Graves' hyperthyroidism if no progression to ophthalmopathy occurred over 18 months of follow-up. Hyperthyroidism patients were newly diagnosed, with disease duration under 2 months, and aged 18 to 65 years. Patients with uncontrolled infections, other autoimmune diseases, pregnancy or lactation were excluded. Diagnoses were established on the basis of clinical symptoms, serum thyroxine and TRAb, thyroid ultrasound, and orbital computed tomography. Ficoll-Paque density gradient centrifugation was used to isolate PBMCs from 9.5 to 10 ml of fresh peripheral blood. Total RNA was extracted using Trizol reagent, and RNA quality was assessed on an Agilent 2100 Bioanalyzer. The TCR beta CDR3 regions were amplified from the RNA transcripts. The TCR CDR3 was subjected to a first round of RT-PCR using the HTBI primer set and the Qiagen OneStep RT-PCR kit. A second multiplex PCR round built the libraries, followed by size selection and purification. Sequencing of the libraries was done on an Illumina HiSeq2000 using paired-end 100 bp reads. The paper's processing steps were these. SOAPnuke was used to process the raw data, removing reads that contained adapters or uncalled bases, had a mean Phred below 15, or lacked an exact match to the constant primer or identifier. High-quality paired reads were merged using COPE v1.2.5, and each unique nucleotide sequence was defined as a clonotype. MiTCR v1.1 was used to align the clonotypes against IMGT TRBV, TRBD and TRBJ reference segments. Only V-J combinations with frequency above 0.0001, covering 99.2% of repertoires, were analysed. A TCS score was defined as the ratio between F50 (clonal expansion) and ExV (chaos), using BLOSUM62-based TCRdist between CDR3 peptides within each V-J. Welch's t-statistics and random forest reduced 500 to 550 V-J features to around 14, which were used in a naive Bayes classifier (R e1071). The public sequencing data were trimmed at Q25 with fastp and processed into clonotypes with MiXCR by TCRdb, which kept only in-frame beta chains. A single entry per CDR3 protein holds the most common genes and DNA from its merged rows. These V and J calls derive from TCRdb rather than the authors' analysis. Within this sample are approximately 530,000 distinct CDR3 sequences, with around 17% of them counted one time only. Together, the top ten hold around a sixth of the sample.

The record originates from a study of T cells in Graves' hyperthyroidism and ophthalmopathy (dated by TCRdb to between 2018 and 2021). Study-wide context: Peripheral blood was sampled at the time of initial diagnosis, prior to any treatment. To identify distinguishing TCR V-J signatures, a discovery cohort of around 100 patients was used, comprising 40 to 45 with Graves' ophthalmopathy and around 57 with stable Graves' hyperthyroidism. Following sampling, methimazole starting at 30 mg daily was given to hyperthyroidism patients, and high-dose intravenous methylprednisolone was given to ophthalmopathy patients. Thyroid tissue and blood T-cell repertoires from more than five Graves' hyperthyroidism patients were also compared in the study. According to the paper, TCR Vbeta CDR3 sequencing was carried out on over 130 peripheral blood samples, which came from some 41 ophthalmopathy, around 75 hyperthyroidism and approximately 17 progressor patients. An independent validation cohort of 18 to 20 hyperthyroidism patients and 15 or so patients who later progressed to ophthalmopathy tested prospective prediction of ophthalmopathy. The approximately 97 discovery patients were randomly divided into training and test sets at a 7:3 ratio. What the work shows at the level of the full study, not this receptor alone: In validation, the model predicted progression to ophthalmopathy a median of around six months before onset, with roughly 70% sensitivity and roughly 79% specificity. Ophthalmopathy was separated from stable hyperthyroidism by a 13 V-J signature model, with approximately 89% sensitivity and roughly 84% specificity obtained in cross-validation and 80%/75% obtained in testing. Most expanded thyroid clonotypes (frequency above 0.001) were also found in blood, which suggests that blood repertoires may mirror thyroid immune responses. No statistical method was used to set the sample size in advance, and investigators knew the group allocation.

Taken from cysteine to phenylalanine, the CDR3 has 15 residues. The only DNA kept is the CDR3, 45 bases in frame from the first base. V lost 5 bases and J lost 0 bases; the stretch between them is 13 bases long. CDR1 SEHNR and CDR2 FQNEAQ are derived from the germline V gene (reference sequence). Sequenced input: blood. Here the chain combines TRBV7-9 and TRBJ2-5; D gene: possibly TRBD1, on 5 matching bases. The sequence was collected from a young woman with Graves' hyperthyroidism. This receptor has the CDR3 CASSPQGQYQETQYF. The DNA sequence is TGTGCCAGCAGCCCTCAGGGCCAGTACCAAGAGACCCAGTACTTC.